Given below is one T cell receptor beta chain in context. The target antigen is unknown. The data derive from a study of monozygotic twins with inflammatory bowel disease. The germline gives CDR1 SGHRS, CDR2 YFSETQ. The CDR3 runs 11 residues. Through template switching, UMIs that included a 6-nucleotide sample barcode were added. TCRdb re-called the 5' RACE reads; one entry per CDR3 protein, DNA not given. The repertoire shows approximately 200,000 distinct CDR3 sequences; the top ten hold 7.5% to 8%. Whole-study findings and limits: Possibly because of limited power, concordant and discordant twins showed no difference in repertoire similarity.

This sequence joins TRBV5-1 and TRBJ2-7. The sequence was collected from a human donor with ulcerative colitis or Crohn's disease, or a healthy co-twin of an affected twin (not recorded which). The sequencing input was blood. This CDR3 is CASSLDREQYF.